The clone carrying this TCR beta chain came up a few times. Its antigen is not known. The data originate from a study of CD8 T cells in ankylosing spondylitis. Study findings and constraints: Reportedly, disease-linked clones are significantly enriched in ankylosing spondylitis patients' matched synovial fluid. The study identified a TCR beta motif of several highly homologous variants that appeared characteristic of ankylosing spondylitis blood.

Using quantitative 5'-RACE with molecular barcodes, the authors made TCR beta libraries. Each CDR3 protein gets one entry after TCRdb re-called the 5' RACE reads with MiXCR. The data show tens of thousands of distinct CDR3 sequences, around 25% seen once. V lost 4 bases and J lost 3; bases outside the gene matches: 5. This CDR3 spans 15 amino acids. Germline assignment: CDR1 MNHEY and CDR2 SVGAGI. The chain couples TRBV6-5 to TRBJ2-7; 11 bases match TRBD2. This receptor was taken from a male donor with ankylosing spondylitis or in good health (not recorded which). The specimen was blood, either unsorted or a sorted T cell fraction (not recorded which). CDR3 DNA sequence: TGTGCCAGCAGTTCGGCGGGGACTAGCGGCTACGAGCAGTACTTC. As protein: CASSSAGTSGYEQYF.